This T cell receptor (beta chain) was found in a study of metastatic and nonmetastatic thyroid tumors. Germline CDR1 MGHRA, CDR2 YSYEKL. V lost 3 bases and J 8 bases, leaving 13 bases between the germline ends. This CDR3 has 14 residues. TCRdb re-called clones via MiXCR from the PCR reads. The sample gives approximately 25,000 clones, roughly 15% of which show up once; 6% to 7% is in the top ten. The sample holds many counts of this clone. Every patient was untreated before thyroid surgery. The chain recombines TRBV4-1 with TRBJ1-4; maybe TRBD1 (5 bases). The receptor comes from a male donor with papillary thyroid cancer or a benign thyroid nodule (not recorded which). Some clones in this sample may be carry-over from other donors' samples. The sample was blood. The CDR3 here is CASSQLGVGEKLFF. The DNA for the CDR3 is TGCGCCAGCAGCCAGCTAGGGGTTGGGGAAAAACTGTTTTTT.